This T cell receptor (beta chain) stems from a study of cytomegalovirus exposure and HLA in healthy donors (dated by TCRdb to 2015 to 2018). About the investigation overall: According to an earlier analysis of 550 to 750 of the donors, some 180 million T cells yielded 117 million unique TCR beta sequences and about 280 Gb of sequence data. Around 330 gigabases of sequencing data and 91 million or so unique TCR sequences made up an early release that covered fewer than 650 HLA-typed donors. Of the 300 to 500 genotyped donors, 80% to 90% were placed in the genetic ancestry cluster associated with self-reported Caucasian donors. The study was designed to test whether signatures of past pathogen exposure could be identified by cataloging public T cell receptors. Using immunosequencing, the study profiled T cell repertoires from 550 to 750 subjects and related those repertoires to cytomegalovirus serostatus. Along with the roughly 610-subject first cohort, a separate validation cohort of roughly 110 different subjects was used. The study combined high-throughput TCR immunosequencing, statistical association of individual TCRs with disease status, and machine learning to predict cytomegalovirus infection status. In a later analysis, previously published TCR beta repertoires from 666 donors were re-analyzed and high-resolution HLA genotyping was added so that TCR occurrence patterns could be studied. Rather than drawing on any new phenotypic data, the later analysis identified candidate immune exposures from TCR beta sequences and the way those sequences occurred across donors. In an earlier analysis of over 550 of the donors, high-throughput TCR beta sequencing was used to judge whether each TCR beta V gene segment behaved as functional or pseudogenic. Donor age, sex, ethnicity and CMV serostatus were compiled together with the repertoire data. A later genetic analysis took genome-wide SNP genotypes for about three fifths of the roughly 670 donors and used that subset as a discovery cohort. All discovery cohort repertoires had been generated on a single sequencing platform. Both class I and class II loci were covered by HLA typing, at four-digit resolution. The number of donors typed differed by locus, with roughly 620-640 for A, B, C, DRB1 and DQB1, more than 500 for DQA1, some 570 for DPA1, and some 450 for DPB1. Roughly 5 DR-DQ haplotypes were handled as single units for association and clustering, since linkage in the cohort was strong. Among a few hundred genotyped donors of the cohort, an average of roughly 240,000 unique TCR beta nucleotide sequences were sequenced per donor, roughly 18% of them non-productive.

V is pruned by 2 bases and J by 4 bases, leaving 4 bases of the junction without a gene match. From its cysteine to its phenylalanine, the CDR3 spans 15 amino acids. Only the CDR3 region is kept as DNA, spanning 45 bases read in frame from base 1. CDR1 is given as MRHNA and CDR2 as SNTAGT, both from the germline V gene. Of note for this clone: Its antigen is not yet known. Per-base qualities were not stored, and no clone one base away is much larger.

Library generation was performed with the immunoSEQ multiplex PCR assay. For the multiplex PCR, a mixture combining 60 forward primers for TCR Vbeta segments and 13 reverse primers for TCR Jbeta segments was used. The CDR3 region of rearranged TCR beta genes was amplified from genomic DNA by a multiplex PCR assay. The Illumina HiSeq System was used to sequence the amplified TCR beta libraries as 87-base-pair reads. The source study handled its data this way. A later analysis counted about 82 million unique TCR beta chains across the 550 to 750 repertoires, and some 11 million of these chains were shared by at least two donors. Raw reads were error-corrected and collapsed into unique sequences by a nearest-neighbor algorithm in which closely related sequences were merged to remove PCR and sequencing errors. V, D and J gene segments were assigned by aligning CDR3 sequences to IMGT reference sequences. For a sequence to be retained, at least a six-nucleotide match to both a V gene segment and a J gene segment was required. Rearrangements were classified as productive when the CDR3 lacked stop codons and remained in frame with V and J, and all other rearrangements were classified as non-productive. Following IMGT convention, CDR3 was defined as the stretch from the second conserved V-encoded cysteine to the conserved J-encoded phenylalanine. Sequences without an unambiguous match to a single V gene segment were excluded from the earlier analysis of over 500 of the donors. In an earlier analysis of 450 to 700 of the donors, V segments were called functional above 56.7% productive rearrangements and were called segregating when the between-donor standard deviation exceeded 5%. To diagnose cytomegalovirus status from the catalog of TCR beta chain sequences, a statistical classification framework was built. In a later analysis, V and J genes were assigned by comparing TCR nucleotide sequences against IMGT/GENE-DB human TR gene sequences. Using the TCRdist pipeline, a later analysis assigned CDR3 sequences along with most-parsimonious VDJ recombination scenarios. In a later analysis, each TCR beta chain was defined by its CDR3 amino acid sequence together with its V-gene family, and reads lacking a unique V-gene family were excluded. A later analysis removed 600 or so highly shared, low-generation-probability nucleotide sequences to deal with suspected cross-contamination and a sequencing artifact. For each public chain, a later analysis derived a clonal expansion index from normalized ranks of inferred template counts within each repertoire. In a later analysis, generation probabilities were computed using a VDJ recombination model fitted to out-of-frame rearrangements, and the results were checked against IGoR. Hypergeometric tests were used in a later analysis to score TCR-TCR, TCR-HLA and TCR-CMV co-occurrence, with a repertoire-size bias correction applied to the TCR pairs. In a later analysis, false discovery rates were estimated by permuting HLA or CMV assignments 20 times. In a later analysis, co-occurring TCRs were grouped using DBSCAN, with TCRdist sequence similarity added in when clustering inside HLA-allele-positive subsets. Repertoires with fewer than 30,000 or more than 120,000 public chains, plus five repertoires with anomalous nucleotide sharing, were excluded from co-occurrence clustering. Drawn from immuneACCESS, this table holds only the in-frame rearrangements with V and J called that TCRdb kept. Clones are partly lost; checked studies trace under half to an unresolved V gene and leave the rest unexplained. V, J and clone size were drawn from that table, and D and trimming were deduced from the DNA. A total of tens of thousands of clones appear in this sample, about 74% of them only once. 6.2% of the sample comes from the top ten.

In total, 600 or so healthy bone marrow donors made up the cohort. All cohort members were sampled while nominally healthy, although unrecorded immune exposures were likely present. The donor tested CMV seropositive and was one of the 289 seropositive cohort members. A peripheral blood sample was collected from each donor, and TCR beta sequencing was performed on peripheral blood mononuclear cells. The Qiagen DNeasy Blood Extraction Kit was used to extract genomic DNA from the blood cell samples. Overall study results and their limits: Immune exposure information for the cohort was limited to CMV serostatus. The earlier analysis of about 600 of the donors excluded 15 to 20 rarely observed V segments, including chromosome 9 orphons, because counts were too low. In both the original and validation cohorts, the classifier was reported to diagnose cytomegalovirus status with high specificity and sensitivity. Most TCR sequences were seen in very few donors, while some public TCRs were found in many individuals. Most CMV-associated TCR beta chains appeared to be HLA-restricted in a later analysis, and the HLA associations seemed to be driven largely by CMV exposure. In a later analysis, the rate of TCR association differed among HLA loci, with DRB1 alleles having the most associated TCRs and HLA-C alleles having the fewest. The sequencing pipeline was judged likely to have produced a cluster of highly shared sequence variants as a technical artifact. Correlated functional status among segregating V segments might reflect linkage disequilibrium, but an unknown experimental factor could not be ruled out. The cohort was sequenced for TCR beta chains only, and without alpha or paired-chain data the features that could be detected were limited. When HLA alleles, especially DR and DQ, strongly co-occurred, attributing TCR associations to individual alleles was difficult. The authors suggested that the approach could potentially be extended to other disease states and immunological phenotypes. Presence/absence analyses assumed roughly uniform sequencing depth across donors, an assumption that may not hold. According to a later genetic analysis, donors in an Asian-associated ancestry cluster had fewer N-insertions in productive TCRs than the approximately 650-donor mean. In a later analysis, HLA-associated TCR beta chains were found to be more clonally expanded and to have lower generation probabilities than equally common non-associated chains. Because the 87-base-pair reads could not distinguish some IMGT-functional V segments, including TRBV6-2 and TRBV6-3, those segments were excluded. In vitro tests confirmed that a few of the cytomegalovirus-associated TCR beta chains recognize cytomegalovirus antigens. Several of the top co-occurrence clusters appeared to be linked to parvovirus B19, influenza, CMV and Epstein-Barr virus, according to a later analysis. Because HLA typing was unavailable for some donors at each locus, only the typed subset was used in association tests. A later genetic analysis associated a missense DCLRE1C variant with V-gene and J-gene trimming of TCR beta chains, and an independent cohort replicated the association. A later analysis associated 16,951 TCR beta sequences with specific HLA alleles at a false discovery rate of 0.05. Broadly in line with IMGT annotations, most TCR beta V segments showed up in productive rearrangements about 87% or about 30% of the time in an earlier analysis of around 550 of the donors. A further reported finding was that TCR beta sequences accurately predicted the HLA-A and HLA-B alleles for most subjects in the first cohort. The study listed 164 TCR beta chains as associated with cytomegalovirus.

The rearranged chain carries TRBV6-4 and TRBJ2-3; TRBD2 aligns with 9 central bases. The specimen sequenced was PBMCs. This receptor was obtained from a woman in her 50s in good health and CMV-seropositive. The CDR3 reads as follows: CASSDSLAGSDTQYF. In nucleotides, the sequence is TGTGCCAGCAGTGACAGTCTAGCGGGATCAGATACGCAGTATTTT.